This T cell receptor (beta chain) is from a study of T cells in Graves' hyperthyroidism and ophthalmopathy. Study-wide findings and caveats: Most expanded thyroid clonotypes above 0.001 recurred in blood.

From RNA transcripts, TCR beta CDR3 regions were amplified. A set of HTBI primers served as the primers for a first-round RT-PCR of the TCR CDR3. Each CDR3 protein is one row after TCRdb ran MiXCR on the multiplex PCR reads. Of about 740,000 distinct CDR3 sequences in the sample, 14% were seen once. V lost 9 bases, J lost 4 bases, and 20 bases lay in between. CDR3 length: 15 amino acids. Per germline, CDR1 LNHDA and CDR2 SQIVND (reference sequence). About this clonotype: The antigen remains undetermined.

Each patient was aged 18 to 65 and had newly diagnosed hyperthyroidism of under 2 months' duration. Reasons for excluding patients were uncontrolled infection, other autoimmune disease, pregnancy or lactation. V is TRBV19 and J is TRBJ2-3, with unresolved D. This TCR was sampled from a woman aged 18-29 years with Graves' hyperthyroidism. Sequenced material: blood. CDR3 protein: CASRDRVGYADTQYF. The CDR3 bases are TGTGCCAGCCGCGACCGGGTCGGCTACGCAGATACGCAGTATTTT.